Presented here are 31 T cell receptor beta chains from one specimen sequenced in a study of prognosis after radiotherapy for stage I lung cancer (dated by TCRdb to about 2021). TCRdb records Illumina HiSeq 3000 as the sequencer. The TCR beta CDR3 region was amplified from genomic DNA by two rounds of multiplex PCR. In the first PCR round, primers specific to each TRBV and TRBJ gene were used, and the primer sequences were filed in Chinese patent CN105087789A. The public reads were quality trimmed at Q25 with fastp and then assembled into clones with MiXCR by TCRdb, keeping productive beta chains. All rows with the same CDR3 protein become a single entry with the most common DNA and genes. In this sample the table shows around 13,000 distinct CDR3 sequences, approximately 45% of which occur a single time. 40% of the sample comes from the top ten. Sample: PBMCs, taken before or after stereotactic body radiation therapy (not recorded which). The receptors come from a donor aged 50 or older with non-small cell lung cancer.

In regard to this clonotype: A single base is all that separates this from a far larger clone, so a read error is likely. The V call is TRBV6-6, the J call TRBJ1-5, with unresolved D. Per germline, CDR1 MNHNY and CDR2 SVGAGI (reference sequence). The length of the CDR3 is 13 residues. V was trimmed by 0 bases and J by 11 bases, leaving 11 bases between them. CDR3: CASSYSPVVTQHF. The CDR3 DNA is TGTGCCAGCAGTTACTCGCCGGTCGTTACCCAGCATTTT.

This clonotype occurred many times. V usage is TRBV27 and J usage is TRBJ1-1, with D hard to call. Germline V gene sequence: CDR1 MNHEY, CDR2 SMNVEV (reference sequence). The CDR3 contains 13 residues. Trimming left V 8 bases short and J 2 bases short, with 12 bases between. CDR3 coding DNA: TGTGCCAGCCGCCTTGGCCACAACACTGAAGCTTTCTTT. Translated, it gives CASRLGHNTEAFF.

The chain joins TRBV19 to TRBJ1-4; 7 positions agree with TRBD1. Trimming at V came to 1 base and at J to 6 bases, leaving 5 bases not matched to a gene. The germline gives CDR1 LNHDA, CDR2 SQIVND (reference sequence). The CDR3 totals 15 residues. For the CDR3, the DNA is TGTGCCAGTAGTATAGCGGGACAGCCCTATGAAAAACTGTTTTTT. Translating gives CASSIAGQPYEKLFF.

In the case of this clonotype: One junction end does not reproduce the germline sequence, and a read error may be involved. In nucleotides, the CDR3 is TGTGCCAGCAGCTTCGGGGGGCAGAGCTATGGCTACATCTTC. Protein: CASSFGGQSYGYIF. The chain joins TRBV7-2 to TRBJ1-2; possible D gene TRBD1, 6 bases. The CDR3 loop spans 14 amino acids. Germline V CDR1 and CDR2: SGHTA, FQGNSA. The full variable domain, in which reference TRBV7-2 and TRBJ1-2 provide the parts outside the CDR3, is GAGVSQSPSNKVTEKGKDVELRCDPISGHTALYWYRQSLGQGLEFLIYFQGNSAPDKSGLPSDRFSAERTGGSVSTLTIQRTQQEDSAVYLCASSFGGQSYGYIFGSGTRLTVV.

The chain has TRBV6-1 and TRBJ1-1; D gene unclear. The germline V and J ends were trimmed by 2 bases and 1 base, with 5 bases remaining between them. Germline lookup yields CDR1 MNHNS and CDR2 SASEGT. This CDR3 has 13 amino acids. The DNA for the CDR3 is TGTGCCAGCAGTGAAAATCGGAACACTGAAGCTTTCTTT. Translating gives CASSENRNTEAFF.

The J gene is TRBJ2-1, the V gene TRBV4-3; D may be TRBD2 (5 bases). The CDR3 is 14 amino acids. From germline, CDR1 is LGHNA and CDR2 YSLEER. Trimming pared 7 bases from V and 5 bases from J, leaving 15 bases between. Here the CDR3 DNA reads TGCGCCAGCAATACTATCGGGGTTAACAATGAGCAGTTCTTC. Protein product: CASNTIGVNNEQFF.

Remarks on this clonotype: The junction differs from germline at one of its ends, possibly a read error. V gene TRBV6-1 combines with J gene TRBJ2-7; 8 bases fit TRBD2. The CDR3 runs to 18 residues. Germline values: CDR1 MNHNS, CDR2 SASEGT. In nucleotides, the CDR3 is TGTGCCAGCAGCGAACCGGGACTATCGGGGGGGCCCCCCTACGATCAGTACTTC. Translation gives CASSEPGLSGGPPYDQYF.

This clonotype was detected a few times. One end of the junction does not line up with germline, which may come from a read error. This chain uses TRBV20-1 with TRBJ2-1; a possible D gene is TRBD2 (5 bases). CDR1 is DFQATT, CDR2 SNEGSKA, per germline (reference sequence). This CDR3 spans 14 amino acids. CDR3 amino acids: CSARSTGTLNEQLF. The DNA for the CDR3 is TGCAGTGCTAGATCCACGGGAACGCTCAATGAGCAGTTATTC.

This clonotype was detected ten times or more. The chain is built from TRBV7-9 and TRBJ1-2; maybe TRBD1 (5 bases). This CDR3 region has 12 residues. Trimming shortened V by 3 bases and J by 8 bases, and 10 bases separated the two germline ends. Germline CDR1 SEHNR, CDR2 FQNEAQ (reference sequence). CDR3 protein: CASSFEGIGYTF. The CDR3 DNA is TGTGCCAGCAGCTTTGAGGGGATCGGCTACACCTTC. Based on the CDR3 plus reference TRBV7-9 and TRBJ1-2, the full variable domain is DTGVSQNPRHKITKRGQNVTFRCDPISEHNRLYWYRQTLGQGPEFLTYFQNEAQLEKSRLLSDRFSAERPKGSFSTLEIQRTEQGDSAMYLCASSFEGIGYTFGSGTRLTVV.

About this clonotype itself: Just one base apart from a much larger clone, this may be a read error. CDR3 nucleotide sequence: TGTGCCAGCAGTTACCACAGTACTAGCGGGCTGAGCTCCTACAATGAGCAGTTCTTC. Encoded protein: CASSYHSTSGLSSYNEQFF. V and J are TRBV6-9 and TRBJ2-1, with 9 bases identical to TRBD2. The CDR3 has 19 amino acids. With V trimmed by 3 bases and J by 0 bases, 12 bases remained unmatched. Germline CDR1 is MNHGY and CDR2 is SVAAGI.

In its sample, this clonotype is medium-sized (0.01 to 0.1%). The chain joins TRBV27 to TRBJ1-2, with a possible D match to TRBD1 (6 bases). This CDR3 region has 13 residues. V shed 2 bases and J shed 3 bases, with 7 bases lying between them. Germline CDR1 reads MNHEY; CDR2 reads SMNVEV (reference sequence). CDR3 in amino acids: CASSLGQYYGYTF. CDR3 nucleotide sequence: TGTGCCAGCAGTTTAGGACAGTACTATGGCTACACCTTC.

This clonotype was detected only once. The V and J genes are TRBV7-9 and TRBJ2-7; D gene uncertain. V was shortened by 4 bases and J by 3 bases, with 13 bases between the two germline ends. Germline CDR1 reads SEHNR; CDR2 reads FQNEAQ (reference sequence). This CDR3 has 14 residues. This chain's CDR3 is CASSSDGKLYEQYF. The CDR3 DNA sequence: TGTGCCAGCAGCTCTGACGGAAAACTCTACGAGCAGTACTTC.

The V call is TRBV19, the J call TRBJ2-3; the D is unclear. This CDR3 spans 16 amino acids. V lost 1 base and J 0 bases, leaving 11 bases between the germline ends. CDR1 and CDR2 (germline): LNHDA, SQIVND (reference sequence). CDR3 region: CASSIADFSSTDTQYF. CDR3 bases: TGTGCCAGTAGTATAGCAGATTTTTCAAGCACAGATACGCAGTATTTT.

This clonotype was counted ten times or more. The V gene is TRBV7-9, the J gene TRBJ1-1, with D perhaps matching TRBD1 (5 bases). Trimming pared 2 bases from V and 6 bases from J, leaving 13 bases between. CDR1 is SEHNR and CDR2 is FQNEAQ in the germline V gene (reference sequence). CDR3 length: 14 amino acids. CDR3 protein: CASSLSIPQAEAFF. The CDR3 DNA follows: TGTGCCAGCAGCTTATCAATCCCACAGGCTGAAGCTTTCTTT.

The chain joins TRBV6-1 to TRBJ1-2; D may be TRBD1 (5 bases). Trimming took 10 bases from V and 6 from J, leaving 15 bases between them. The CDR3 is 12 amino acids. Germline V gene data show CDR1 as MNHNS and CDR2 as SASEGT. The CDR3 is CATRWGRDGYTF. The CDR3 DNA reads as TGTGCCACCCGGTGGGGGAGGGATGGCTACACCTTC.

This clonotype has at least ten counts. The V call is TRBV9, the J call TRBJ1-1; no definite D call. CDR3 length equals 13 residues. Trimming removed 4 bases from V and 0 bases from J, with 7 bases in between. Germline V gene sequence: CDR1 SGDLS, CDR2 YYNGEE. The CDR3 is CASSLSLNTEAFF. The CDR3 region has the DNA TGTGCCAGCAGCCTGTCTCTGAACACTGAAGCTTTCTTT.

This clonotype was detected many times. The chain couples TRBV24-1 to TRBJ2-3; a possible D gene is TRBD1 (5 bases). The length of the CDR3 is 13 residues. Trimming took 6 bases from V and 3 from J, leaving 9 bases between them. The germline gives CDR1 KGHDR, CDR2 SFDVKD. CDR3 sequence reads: CATSRQGTDTQYF. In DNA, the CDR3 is TGTGCCACCAGTAGGCAGGGTACAGATACGCAGTATTTT.

The CDR3 sequence is CASSRDRGGEKLFF. In nucleotides, the CDR3 is TGTGCCAGCTCCCGGGACAGGGGTGGAGAAAAACTGTTTTTT. This chain uses TRBV18 with TRBJ1-4; TRBD1 aligns across 10 bases. CDR1 is KGHSH and CDR2 is LQKENI in the germline V gene. V shed 6 bases, J shed 8 bases, and the junction held 6 bases outside the gene matches. This CDR3 has 14 amino acids. The full variable domain, completed using reference TRBV18 and TRBJ1-4, is NAGVMQNPRHLVRRRGQEARLRCSPMKGHSHVYWYRQLPEEGLKFMVYLQKENIIDESGMPKERFSAEFPKEGPSILRIQQVVRGDSAAYFCASSRDRGGEKLFFGSGTQLSVL.

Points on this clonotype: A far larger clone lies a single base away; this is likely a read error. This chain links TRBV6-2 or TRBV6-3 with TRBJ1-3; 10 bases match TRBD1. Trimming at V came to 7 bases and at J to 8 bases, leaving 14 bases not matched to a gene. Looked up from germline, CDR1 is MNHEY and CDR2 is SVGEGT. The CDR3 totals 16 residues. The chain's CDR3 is CASIEASGQGLYTIYF. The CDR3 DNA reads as TGTGCCAGCATTGAAGCGTCGGGACAGGGGTTGTACACCATATATTTT.

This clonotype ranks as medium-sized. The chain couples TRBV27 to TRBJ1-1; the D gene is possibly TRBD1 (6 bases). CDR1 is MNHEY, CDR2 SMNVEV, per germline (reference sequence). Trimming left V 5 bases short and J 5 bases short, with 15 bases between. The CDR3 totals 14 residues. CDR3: CASSPPDSWTEAFF. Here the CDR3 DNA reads TGTGCCAGCAGTCCACCGGACAGTTGGACTGAAGCTTTCTTT.

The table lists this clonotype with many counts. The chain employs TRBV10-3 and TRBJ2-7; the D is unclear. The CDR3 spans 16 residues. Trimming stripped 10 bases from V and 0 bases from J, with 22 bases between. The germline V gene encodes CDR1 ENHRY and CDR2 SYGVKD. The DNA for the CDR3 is TGTGCCACCAGCACCTTATCCCGACGGAGCTCCTACGAGCAGTACTTC. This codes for CATSTLSRRSSYEQYF.

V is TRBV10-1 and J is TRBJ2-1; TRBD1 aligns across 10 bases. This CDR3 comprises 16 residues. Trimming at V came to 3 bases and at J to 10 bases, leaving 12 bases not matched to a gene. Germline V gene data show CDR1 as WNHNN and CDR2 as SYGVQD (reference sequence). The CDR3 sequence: CASSDTPGQGSEEQFF. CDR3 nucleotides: TGCGCCAGCAGTGACACTCCGGGACAGGGGAGTGAGGAGCAGTTCTTC.

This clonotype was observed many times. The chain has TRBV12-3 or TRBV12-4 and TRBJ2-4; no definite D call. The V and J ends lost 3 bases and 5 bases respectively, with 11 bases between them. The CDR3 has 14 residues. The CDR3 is CASSFEYRENIQYF. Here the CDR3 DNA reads TGTGCCAGCAGTTTTGAGTACAGAGAAAACATTCAGTACTTC.

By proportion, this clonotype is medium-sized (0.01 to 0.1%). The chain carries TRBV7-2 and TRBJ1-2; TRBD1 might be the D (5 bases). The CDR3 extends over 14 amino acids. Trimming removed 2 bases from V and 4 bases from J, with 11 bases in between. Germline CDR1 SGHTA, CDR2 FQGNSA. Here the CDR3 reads CASSLRGDSYGYTF. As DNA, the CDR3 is TGTGCCAGCAGCTTACGCGGGGACTCCTATGGCTACACCTTC.

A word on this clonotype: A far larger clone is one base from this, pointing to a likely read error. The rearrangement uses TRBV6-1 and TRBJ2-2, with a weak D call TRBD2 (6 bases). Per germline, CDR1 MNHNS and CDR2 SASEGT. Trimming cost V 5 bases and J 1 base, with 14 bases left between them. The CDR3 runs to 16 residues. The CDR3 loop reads CASSSHMGGNTGELFF. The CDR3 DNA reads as TGTGCCAGCAGTTCCCACATGGGGGGGAACACCGGGGAGCTGTTTTTT.

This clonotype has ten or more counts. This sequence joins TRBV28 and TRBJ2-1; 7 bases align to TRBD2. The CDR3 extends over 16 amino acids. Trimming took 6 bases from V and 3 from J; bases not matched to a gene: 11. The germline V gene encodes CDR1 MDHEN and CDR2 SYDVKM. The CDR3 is CASSSAGEPYYNEQFF. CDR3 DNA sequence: TGTGCCAGCAGCTCCGCGGGAGAACCTTACTACAATGAGCAGTTCTTC.

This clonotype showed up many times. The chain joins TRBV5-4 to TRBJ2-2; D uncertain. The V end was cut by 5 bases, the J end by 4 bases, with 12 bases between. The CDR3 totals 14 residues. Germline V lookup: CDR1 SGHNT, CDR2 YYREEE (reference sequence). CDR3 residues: CASRSDLITGELFF. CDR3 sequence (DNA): TGTGCCAGCAGATCCGACCTAATCACCGGGGAGCTGTTTTTT.

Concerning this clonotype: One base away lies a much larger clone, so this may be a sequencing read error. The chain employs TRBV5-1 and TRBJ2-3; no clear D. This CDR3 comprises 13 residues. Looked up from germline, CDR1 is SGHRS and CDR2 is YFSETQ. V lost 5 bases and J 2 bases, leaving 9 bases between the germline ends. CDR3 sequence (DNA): TGCGCCAGCAGACAGTCTACCACAGATACGCAGTATTTT. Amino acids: CASRQSTTDTQYF.

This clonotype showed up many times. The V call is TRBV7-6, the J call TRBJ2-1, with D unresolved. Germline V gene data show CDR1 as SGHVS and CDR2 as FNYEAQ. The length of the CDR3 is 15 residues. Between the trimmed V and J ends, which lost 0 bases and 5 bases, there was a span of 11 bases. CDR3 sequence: CASSLAGLLNNEQFF. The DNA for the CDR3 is TGTGCCAGCAGCTTAGCCGGGTTACTAAACAATGAGCAGTTCTTC.

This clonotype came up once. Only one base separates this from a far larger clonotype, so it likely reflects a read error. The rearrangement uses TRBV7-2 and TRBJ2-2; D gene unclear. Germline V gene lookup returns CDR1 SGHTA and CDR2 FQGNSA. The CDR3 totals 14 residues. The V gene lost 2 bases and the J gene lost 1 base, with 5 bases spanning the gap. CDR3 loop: CASSLWMNTGELFF. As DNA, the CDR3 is TGTGCCAGCAGCTTATGGATGAACACCGGGGAGCTGTTTTTT.

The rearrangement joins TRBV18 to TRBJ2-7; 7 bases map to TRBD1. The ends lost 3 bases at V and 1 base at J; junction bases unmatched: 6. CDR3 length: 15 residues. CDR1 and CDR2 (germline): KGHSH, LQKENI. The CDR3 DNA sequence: TGTGCCAGCTCACCGAAGGCGACAGGGTCCTACGAGCAGTACTTC. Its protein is CASSPKATGSYEQYF.